This T cell receptor (beta chain) derives from a study of beta chain features in type 1 diabetes. Of the isolated RNA, all was reverse transcribed, and so the sequenced material was expressed TCRB transcripts. The data were produced by immunoSEQ multiplex PCR, yet TCRdb's version contains in-frame clones alone and is incomplete. The sample holds some 150,000 clones, about 13% seen once. Study-level findings and limits: Since sequencing was performed on cDNA, cells with high TCR expression could be over-represented. Significant though moderate, a shortening of TCRB CDR3s appeared in all four CD4+ subsets of Type 1 diabetes patients.

The J segment lost 7 bases and the V segment lost 0 bases, leaving 3 bases of the junction unmatched. The CDR3 runs 14 residues. Per germline, CDR1 SGHRS and CDR2 YFSETQ. This clone showed up just a few times. As yet, its antigen is unknown. This chain connects TRBV5-1 to TRBJ1-1, with 10 bases aligning to TRBD1. This TCR derives from a man between 18 and 29 years old with type 1 diabetes. The specimen sequenced was central memory CD4+ T cells from blood. The CDR3 coding sequence is TGCGCCAGCAGCTTGGGACAGGGGGCAAGTGAAGCTTTCTTT. Translating gives CASSLGQGASEAFF.